The entry below gives a single T cell receptor beta chain sequence along with its context. Its antigen is unidentified. Method: immunoSEQ multiplex PCR; TCRdb's copy keeps in-frame clones and lacks some. This sample yields 400,000 or so clones, of which about 88% are seen a single time; under 4% belongs to the top ten. V lost 5 bases to trimming and J lost 6 bases, with 11 bases between them. This CDR3 is built from 14 residues. Germline-derived CDR1 and CDR2 are MNHEY and SVGAGI. The source of the sample is a study of Ad26.COV2.S vaccination and SARS-CoV-2 variants. Regarding the study as a whole: Researchers reported similar non-spike TCR breadth in vaccine and placebo recipients.

Noted treatment: approximately 18 received Ad26.COV2.S at low or high dose, single or two shots; roughly five received placebo; per-sample allocation not given. All samples were drawn on day 63, counting from the first vaccine or placebo injection. This clonotype was obtained from a person between 18 and 59 years old who received the Ad26.COV2.S COVID-19 vaccine or a placebo. V usage is TRBV6-5 and J usage is TRBJ1-6; D may be TRBD1 (6 bases). Sequenced material: peripheral blood, taken in a trial of Ad26.COV2.S vaccine versus placebo. CDR3 bases: TGTGCCAGCAGTACAGGGTATGGTAATTCACCCCTCCACTTT. It codes for CASSTGYGNSPLHF.